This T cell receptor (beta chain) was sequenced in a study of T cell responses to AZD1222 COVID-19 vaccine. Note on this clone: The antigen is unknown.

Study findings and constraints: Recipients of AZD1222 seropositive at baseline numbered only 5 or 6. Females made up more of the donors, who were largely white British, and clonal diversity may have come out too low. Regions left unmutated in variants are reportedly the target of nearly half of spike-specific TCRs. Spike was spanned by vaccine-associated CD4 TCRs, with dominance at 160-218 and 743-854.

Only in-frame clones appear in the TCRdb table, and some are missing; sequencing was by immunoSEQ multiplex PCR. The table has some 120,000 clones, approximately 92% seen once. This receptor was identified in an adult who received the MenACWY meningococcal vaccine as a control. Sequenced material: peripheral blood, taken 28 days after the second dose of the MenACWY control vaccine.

CDR3 DNA sequence: TGTGCCAGCAGCGAATACAGGACGACCTACGAGCAGTACTTC. Translation gives CASSEYRTTYEQYF. V gene TRBV7-2 combines with J gene TRBJ2-7; D is perhaps TRBD1 (5 bases). V lost 5 bases to trimming and J lost 2 bases, with 13 bases between them. The CDR3 covers 14 residues. Germline lookup yields CDR1 SGHTA and CDR2 FQGNSA.